This TCR beta chain was sequenced for a study of T cell responses to AZD1222 COVID-19 vaccine. On the study more broadly: Both about-4-week and about-12-week second-dose recipients were combined.

Sequencing was performed with immunoSEQ multiplex PCR; in TCRdb, only in-frame clones are kept and a portion is missing. The sample lists 150,000 or so clones, 91% occurring once. Regarding this clone: Its specificity is not known.

Study outcomes and limitations: Clonal diversity was possibly underestimated, and the donors were mostly white British, with more females.

The CDR3 spans 14 residues. CDR1 and CDR2 (germline): SGHRS, YFSETQ. V trimming: 4 bases; J trimming: 6 bases; junction bases outside the gene matches: 8. The V gene is TRBV5-1, the J gene TRBJ1-2; 8 bases map to TRBD1. Sequencing used peripheral blood, obtained on day 0 of AZD1222 vaccination. This clonotype originated in an adult in good health. Written as DNA, the CDR3 is TGCGCCAGCAGCGCGGGACAGGAGAGGGATGGCTACACCTTC. Translating gives CASSAGQERDGYTF.